This paragraph covers one TCR beta chain sequence. Its target is unknown. Assay used: immunoSEQ multiplex PCR; TCRdb lists only in-frame clones, some missing. Of approximately 200,000 clones in the sample, roughly 90% were seen once. This sample was taken from a study of T cell responses to AZD1222 COVID-19 vaccine. The CDR3 contains 13 residues. The V end was cut by 5 bases, the J end by 7 bases, with 12 bases between. General observations from the study: The peak T cell response came first, and repertoires were sampled only after it. Clonal diversity may have been underestimated in mostly white British donors. Vaccine-associated CD4 TCRs ranged over spike, dominating at 160-218 and 743-854.

The chain has TRBV12-3 or TRBV12-4 and TRBJ1-5; D unclear. The source was peripheral blood, collected 28 days after the second AZD1222 dose. This TCR was recovered from an adult who received the AZD1222 COVID-19 vaccine. CDR3 nucleotide sequence: TGTGCCAGCAGTCCCACCGCTTTGCAGCCCCAGCATTTT. As protein: CASSPTALQPQHF.